This note documents a single T cell receptor (beta chain) sequence. Its target is not known. This record comes from a study of cytomegalovirus exposure and HLA in healthy donors. Study as a whole: Of the donors genotyped, several hundred in all, 65% to 90% fell in the Caucasian-associated ancestry cluster. Study-level findings and limits: In vitro data verified a few CMV-associated chains as specific for CMV antigens.

PCR was performed using 60 Vbeta and 13 Jbeta primers. The table came from immunoSEQ multiplex PCR; TCRdb's copy has only in-frame clones and leaves some out. The sample carries 110,000 to 150,000 clones, roughly 82% recorded once. With 5 bases removed from V and 1 base from J, the gap between germline ends came to 12 bases. This CDR3 contains 15 residues. CDR1 and CDR2 from the germline V gene are LNHDA and SQIVND (reference sequence). The sample consisted of PBMCs. The chain recombines TRBV19 with TRBJ1-5; D gene unclear. The sequence was obtained from a young man in good health and CMV-seropositive. DNA for the CDR3: TGTGCCAGTAGTTTGGGGAGAGGCAGCAATCAGCCCCAGCATTTT. Translation gives CASSLGRGSNQPQHF.